This T cell receptor beta chain originates from a study of patients and donors after allogeneic stem cell transplantation. This CDR3 comprises 12 residues. Germline assignment: CDR1 DFQATT and CDR2 SNEGSKA (reference sequence). V lost 6 bases, J lost 6 bases, and 13 bases lay in between. This clonotype was counted a few times. MiXCR, applied by TCRdb to the RT-PCR reads, yields one record per CDR3 protein. Here the sample spans about 150,000 distinct CDR3 sequences, about two fifths being singletons. The sequence was collected from a human donor who was either an allogeneic HSCT recipient or a stem cell or donor lymphocyte infusion donor (not recorded which). It is not recorded whose cells these are; they may come from a transplant donor. The genes are TRBV20-1 and TRBJ2-3; D possibly corresponds to TRBD1 (5 bases). Sample: blood, either unsorted or a sorted T cell fraction (not recorded which). CDR3 sequence: CSAGVTGDTQYF. In DNA, the CDR3 is TGCAGTGCAGGGGTCACTGGGGATACGCAGTATTTT.